A selection of T cell receptor beta chains follows, all from one sample in a study of CD8+ T cells in alopecia areata. TCRdb's table, derived via immunoSEQ multiplex PCR, lists solely in-frame clones and lacks some. Of approximately 7,400 clones listed, under 70% are singletons. This sample comprised skin, obtained at week 4, from a patient treated with tofacitinib. These receptors all come from a human donor with alopecia areata. CDR3s include the opening cysteine and the closing phenylalanine or tryptophan. Each record gives: clone size, J gene, D gene, V gene, CDR3 DNA, CDR3 protein. A D gene is named only where the DNA matches it firmly. Expanded clones get a size class; other rows say once, few or many, or leave the size out.

>-|TRBJ2-7|TRBD1|TRBV5-1
TGCGCCAGCAGCGTCGACTGGACAGGGGGCTTCGTGCAGTACTTC
CASSVDWTGGFVQYF
>few|TRBJ1-3|-|TRBV5-4
TGTGCCAGCGAAGATAAAGCCATTGGAAACACCATATATTTT
CASEDKAIGNTIYF
>-|TRBJ2-7|-|TRBV7-9
TGTGCCAGCAGCTTAGTTGCGGGACCCAGCTCCTACGAGCAGTACTTC
CASSLVAGPSSYEQYF
>-|TRBJ2-5|TRBD2|TRBV2
TGTGCCAGCGAGCGGGGGTACCAAGAGACCCAGTACTTC
CASERGYQETQYF
>-|TRBJ2-3|-|TRBV2
TGTGCCAGCAGTGACTGGGGAGCCACAGATACGCAGTATTTT
CASSDWGATDTQYF
>-|TRBJ2-3|-|TRBV19
TGTGCCAGTAGTATCCCACCCACAGATACGCAGTATTTT
CASSIPPTDTQYF
>-|TRBJ2-3|-|TRBV21-1
TGTGCCAGCAGCAAAGCCGGGATGGACGGACCTAGCACAGATACGCAGTATTTT
CASSKAGMDGPSTDTQYF
>-|TRBJ2-1|-|TRBV7-2
TGTGCCAGCATCCCTTCTCCTGAAGGCAATGCGCAGTTCTTC
CASIPSPEGNAQFF
>-|TRBJ1-2|-|TRBV27
TGTGCCAGCAGTTTAGGCAGGACTTCCTATGGCTACACCTTC
CASSLGRTSYGYTF
>-|TRBJ2-2|TRBD2|TRBV10-3
TGTGCCATCGGGACTAGCGGGATGAACGGGGAGCTGTTTTTT
CAIGTSGMNGELFF
>-|TRBJ2-5|TRBD1|TRBV7-9
TGTGCCAGCAGCCTAGAACTCGGACAGGGGGAAGAGACCCAGTACTTC
CASSLELGQGEETQYF
>-|TRBJ2-2|-|TRBV4-2
TGTGCCAGCAGATCCTCAGACACTGAGAACACCGGGGAGCTGTTTTTT
CASRSSDTENTGELFF
>-|TRBJ1-1|-|TRBV4-3
TGCGCCAGCAGCCAAGAAGTTCGGCGGAGGTTCACTGAAGCTTTCTTT
CASSQEVRRRFTEAFF
>-|TRBJ2-2|-|TRBV7-3
TGTGCCAGCAGCTTAGGATCCCACGGGGAGCTGTTTTTT
CASSLGSHGELFF
>-|TRBJ1-5|-|TRBV7-2
TGTGCCAGCAGCTTAGCGGGTCAGGGGTTGGGCAATCAGCCCCAGCATTTT
CASSLAGQGLGNQPQHF
>-|TRBJ2-3|TRBD2|TRBV2
TGTGCCAGCACGGAGCGGGAGGGGCGCGCAGATACGCAGTATTTT
CASTEREGRADTQYF
>-|TRBJ1-1|-|TRBV15
TGTGCCACCAGCAGAGATACGGGGAGGGCTGAAGCTTTCTTT
CATSRDTGRAEAFF
>-|TRBJ1-3|TRBD1|TRBV7-6
TGTGCCAGCAGCGAGGGGACAGGGCGAGACACCATATATTTT
CASSEGTGRDTIYF
>-|TRBJ2-1|TRBD2|TRBV30
TGTGCCTGTGTGCCTAGCGGGCACAATGAGCAGTTCTTC
CACVPSGHNEQFF
>once|TRBJ1-1|-|TRBV15
TGTGCCACCAGCAGAGATAGTGTCAGGGTGTGGACTGAAGCTTTCTTT
CATSRDSVRVWTEAFF
>-|TRBJ2-5|-|TRBV5-1
TGCGCCAGCAGCTTGTTTGGCCAACAAGAGACCCAGTACTTC
CASSLFGQQETQYF
>-|TRBJ1-6|TRBD1|TRBV18
TGTGCCAGCTCAACGAGACAGGGGGATTCACCCCTCCACTTT
CASSTRQGDSPLHF
>-|TRBJ2-3|-|TRBV19
TGTGCCAGTAGTATAGATGAGGGGAATACGCAGTATTTT
CASSIDEGNTQYF
>-|TRBJ2-3|TRBD2|TRBV30
TGTGCCTGGAGTGTGGATCCTAGCGGGGCCCGGGATACGCAGTATTTT
CAWSVDPSGARDTQYF
>few|TRBJ2-2|TRBD1|TRBV28
TGTGCCAGCAGCGGACAGGTTCAGAACACCGGGGAGCTGTTTTTT
CASSGQVQNTGELFF